These 6 T cell receptor beta chains originate from one sample sequenced in a study of control samples from healthy donors and cancer patients. Using immunoSEQ multiplex PCR, the repertoire was profiled, and TCRdb retains in-frame clones only, with some absent. The table records tens of thousands of clones, roughly 88% of them present only once. Specimen: blood. These receptors all stem from a woman aged 45-65 years in good health.

The chain combines TRBV7-9 with TRBJ1-1; no clear D. Germline V gene data show CDR1 as SEHNR and CDR2 as FQNEAQ (reference sequence). V lost 10 bases, J lost 1 base, and 13 bases lay in between. The CDR3 runs to 13 residues. CDR3 in DNA: TGTGCCACTTCACGCACGCCGAACACTGAAGCTTTCTTT. Amino acid sequence: CATSRTPNTEAFF.

A word on this clone: The germline gene is not matched at one end of the junction; a read error may be the cause. J is TRBJ1-2 and V is TRBV6-4; the match to TRBD1 covers 8 bases. CDR1 is MRHNA, CDR2 SNTAGT, per germline. The CDR3 runs to 12 residues. The CDR3 DNA sequence: TGTGCCAGCAGCCCCGGGACAGGCAGCGCGGTATTC. This translates into CASSPGTGSAVF.

The gene calls are TRBV11-3 and TRBJ2-2; D call uncertain. The germline V and J ends were trimmed by 0 bases and 4 bases, with 3 bases remaining between them. Germline V CDR1 and CDR2: SGHNT, YENEEA. This CDR3 has 13 amino acids. Written as DNA, the CDR3 is TGTGCCAGCAGCTTAGAGAGCACCGGGGAGCTGTTTTTT. It yields the protein CASSLESTGELFF.

The rearrangement joins TRBV6-6 to TRBJ1-1; D perhaps matches TRBD1 (5 bases). Germline CDR1 MNHNY, CDR2 SVGAGI (reference sequence). The CDR3 spans 11 residues. V gave up 8 bases and J gave up 5 bases, with 9 bases separating them. DNA of the CDR3: TGTGCCAGCCTACAGGAAACTGAAGCTTTCTTT. This encodes CASLQETEAFF.

The CDR3, as DNA: TGTGCCAGCAGCAGCTGGACAGGGGGTTCCTACAATGAGCAGTTCTTC. It translates to CASSSWTGGSYNEQFF. The rearrangement uses TRBV5-5 and TRBJ2-1, with 10 positions matching TRBD1. Germline CDR1 SGHKS, CDR2 YYEKEE (reference sequence). The CDR3 is made up of 16 amino acids. V was clipped by 4 bases and J by 1 base; unmatched bases: 5.

The rearrangement joins TRBV3-1 (or the pseudogene TRBV3-2) to TRBJ2-3; D ambiguous. The CDR3 has 17 residues. V was clipped by 3 bases and J by 0 bases, with 16 bases between them. CDR1 is LGHDT, CDR2 YNNKEL, per germline (reference sequence). The DNA for the CDR3 is TGTGCCAGCAGCCAGTCCGGCTTGCCTTCTAGCACAGATACGCAGTATTTT. Translated: CASSQSGLPSSTDTQYF.